This entry concerns a single TCR beta chain. Generated by immunoSEQ multiplex PCR, the TCRdb table keeps only in-frame clones and is missing some. The data contain approximately 210,000 clones, roughly 92% of them singletons. The data were taken from a study of blood T cell repertoires in COVID-19. Overall study context: Acute and convalescent COVID-19 samples came from the United States, Italy and Spain.

This CDR3 has 13 amino acids. V was shortened by 5 bases and J by 0 bases, with 7 bases between the two germline ends. Germline values: CDR1 SGHTA, CDR2 FQGTGA. The Seattle site enrolled patients during active infection and followed them longitudinally. The sample taken for sequencing was peripheral blood. The rearrangement joins TRBV7-3 to TRBJ1-1, with D uncertain. The TCR comes from a man aged 25-45 years with COVID-19, enrolled during active disease. The CDR3 bases are TGTGCCAGCAGCCAAGCGTTGAACACTGAAGCTTTCTTT. It encodes CASSQALNTEAFF. The whole variable domain, filled in from reference TRBV7-3 and TRBJ1-1, reads GAGVSQTPSNKVTEKGKYVELRCDPISGHTALYWYRQSLGQGPEFLIYFQGTGAADDSGLPNDRFFAVRPEGSVSTLKIQRTERGDSAVYLCASSQALNTEAFFGQGTRLTVV.